Listed here is a single T cell receptor beta chain. Antigen: not known. This entry is derived from a study of identical twins. General observations from the study: Out-of-frame alpha sequences common to twins exhibited a surplus of low generation probability.

One entry per CDR3 protein results from TCRdb running MiXCR on the 5' RACE reads. Of approximately 1.8 million distinct CDR3 sequences in the sample, about 30% were seen once. Germline loops: CDR1 MGHDK, CDR2 SYGVNS. V was cut by 8 bases and J by 1 base, with 11 bases left in between. The CDR3 spans 14 residues. The source is a newborn girl in good health. Sample: cord blood. The chain recombines TRBV25-1 with TRBJ1-4, with D unclear. The CDR3 loop is CASRGGVTNEKLFF. The DNA of the CDR3 is TGTGCCAGCCGAGGCGGGGTAACTAATGAAAAACTGTTTTTT.